The rows below give T cell receptor beta chains drawn from one sample of a study of radiation and T cells in renal cell carcinoma. Clones were read by immunoSEQ multiplex PCR, and TCRdb kept only the in-frame ones, dropping some. The sample includes about 49,000 clones, about 80% of them seen just once. The input for sequencing was blood, taken from a patient whose treatment included radiotherapy and nephrectomy. All receptors come from a woman in her seventies with renal cell carcinoma. Both conserved end residues are part of each CDR3. Fields, in order: CDR3 protein, CDR3 DNA, D gene, V gene, J gene, clone size. D genes are given only for firm matches. For some rows the clone size is stated as once, few or many, or as a class when expanded; others skip it.

CDR3aa: CASSQGSGYEQYF
CDR3nt: TGTGCCAGCAGCCAGGGGTCGGGCTACGAGCAGTACTTC
d_gene: .
v_gene: TRBV13
j_gene: TRBJ2-7
abundance: .

CDR3aa: CASRSSGSSYNEQFF
CDR3nt: TGTGCCAGCAGATCTAGCGGGAGCTCCTACAATGAGCAGTTCTTC
d_gene: TRBD2
v_gene: TRBV11-2
j_gene: TRBJ2-1
abundance: .

CDR3aa: CAWSAPGQGASQPQHF
CDR3nt: TGTGCCTGGAGTGCTCCGGGACAGGGGGCAAGTCAACCCCAGCATTTT
d_gene: TRBD1
v_gene: TRBV30
j_gene: TRBJ1-5
abundance: .

CDR3aa: CASRHQGVVGELFF
CDR3nt: TGTGCCAGCCGACACCAGGGGGTCGTCGGGGAGCTGTTTTTT
d_gene: TRBD1
v_gene: TRBV27
j_gene: TRBJ2-2
abundance: few

CDR3aa: CASSLGWGTGNTIYF
CDR3nt: TGTGCCAGCAGCCTCGGTTGGGGCACTGGAAACACCATATATTTT
d_gene: .
v_gene: TRBV5-5
j_gene: TRBJ1-3
abundance: .

CDR3aa: CASSNPYSNQPQHF
CDR3nt: TGCGCCAGCTCGAACCCCTATAGCAATCAGCCCCAGCATTTT
d_gene: .
v_gene: TRBV10-2
j_gene: TRBJ1-5
abundance: .

CDR3aa: CASSHGNTGELFF
CDR3nt: TGTGCCAGCAGCCACGGAAACACCGGGGAGCTGTTTTTT
d_gene: .
v_gene: TRBV16
j_gene: TRBJ2-2
abundance: .

CDR3aa: CASRTGTVNTEAFF
CDR3nt: TGTGCCAGCAGGACCGGGACAGTTAACACTGAAGCTTTCTTT
d_gene: TRBD1
v_gene: TRBV2
j_gene: TRBJ1-1
abundance: .

CDR3aa: CASSPGPKGGEQYF
CDR3nt: TGTGCCAGCAGCCCGGGGCCCAAGGGGGGCGAGCAGTACTTC
d_gene: .
v_gene: TRBV7-7
j_gene: TRBJ2-7
abundance: .

CDR3aa: CASSVRDRGPDTQYF
CDR3nt: TGTGCCAGTAGTGTCCGGGACAGGGGGCCCGATACGCAGTATTTT
d_gene: TRBD1
v_gene: TRBV19
j_gene: TRBJ2-3
abundance: .

CDR3aa: CASTRQGESYGYTF
CDR3nt: TGTGCCAGCACCCGACAGGGGGAGAGCTATGGCTACACCTTC
d_gene: TRBD1
v_gene: TRBV7-9
j_gene: TRBJ1-2
abundance: .

CDR3aa: CASSVGTGAGQPQHF
CDR3nt: TGTGCCAGCAGCGTTGGGACAGGGGCAGGACAGCCCCAGCATTTT
d_gene: TRBD1
v_gene: TRBV9
j_gene: TRBJ1-5
abundance: few

CDR3aa: CASKKTAHSYNSPLHF
CDR3nt: TGTGCCAGCAAAAAGACAGCCCACTCCTATAATTCACCCCTCCACTTT
d_gene: .
v_gene: TRBV2
j_gene: TRBJ1-6
abundance: .

CDR3aa: CASGPPEADFTDTQYF
CDR3nt: TGTGCTAGTGGTCCCCCCGAGGCAGACTTCACAGATACGCAGTATTTT
d_gene: .
v_gene: TRBV12-5
j_gene: TRBJ2-3
abundance: .

CDR3aa: CASSLAPAGAGETQYF
CDR3nt: TGTGCCAGCAGCTTAGCGCCGGCGGGAGCAGGGGAGACCCAGTACTTC
d_gene: TRBD2
v_gene: TRBV7-2
j_gene: TRBJ2-5
abundance: .

CDR3aa: CASSPDRHTGELFF
CDR3nt: TGTGCCAGCAGCCCGGACAGACACACCGGGGAGCTGTTTTTT
d_gene: .
v_gene: TRBV5-4
j_gene: TRBJ2-2
abundance: .

CDR3aa: CATSRDRQPSYNEQFF
CDR3nt: TGTGCCACCAGCAGAGATAGGCAGCCGTCCTACAATGAGCAGTTCTTC
d_gene: .
v_gene: TRBV15
j_gene: TRBJ2-1
abundance: once

CDR3aa: CASSALGLDADTQYF
CDR3nt: TGTGCCAGCAGCGCCCTGGGACTAGATGCGGATACGCAGTATTTT
d_gene: TRBD2
v_gene: TRBV7-2
j_gene: TRBJ2-3
abundance: .

CDR3aa: CATGTGGPYEQYF
CDR3nt: TGTGCCACCGGGACAGGGGGCCCCTACGAGCAGTACTTC
d_gene: TRBD1
v_gene: TRBV6-6
j_gene: TRBJ2-7
abundance: once

CDR3aa: CASRWGTGDYEQYF
CDR3nt: TGTGCCAGCAGATGGGGGACAGGGGACTACGAGCAGTACTTC
d_gene: TRBD1
v_gene: TRBV27
j_gene: TRBJ2-7
abundance: .

CDR3aa: CASSTGLTNQPQHF
CDR3nt: TGCGCCAGCAGCACGGGCCTCACTAATCAGCCCCAGCATTTT
d_gene: .
v_gene: TRBV4-1
j_gene: TRBJ1-5
abundance: .

CDR3aa: CASSVGPDSKFEQYF
CDR3nt: TGTGCCAGCAGCGTAGGTCCAGACAGTAAATTCGAGCAGTACTTC
d_gene: .
v_gene: TRBV9
j_gene: TRBJ2-7
abundance: .

CDR3aa: CASSPGTFRGEQFF
CDR3nt: TGTGCCAGCAGCCCTGGGACTTTCCGGGGAGAGCAGTTCTTC
d_gene: .
v_gene: TRBV5-6
j_gene: TRBJ2-1
abundance: .

CDR3aa: CASSPAITYEQYF
CDR3nt: TGTGCCAGCTCACCCGCGATAACCTACGAGCAGTACTTC
d_gene: .
v_gene: TRBV18
j_gene: TRBJ2-7
abundance: .

CDR3aa: CASSQSWDTEAFF
CDR3nt: TGTGCCAGCAGTCAGAGTTGGGACACTGAAGCTTTCTTT
d_gene: .
v_gene: TRBV9
j_gene: TRBJ1-1
abundance: .

CDR3aa: CASSSDRGSTDTQYF
CDR3nt: TGCGCCAGCAGCTCCGACAGGGGTAGCACAGATACGCAGTATTTT
d_gene: TRBD1
v_gene: TRBV5-1
j_gene: TRBJ2-3
abundance: .